This TCR beta chain came from a study of cytomegalovirus exposure and HLA in healthy donors. PCR employed 60 Vbeta and 13 Jbeta primers. TCRdb's copy holds only in-frame clones and misses some; the assay was immunoSEQ multiplex PCR. The sample includes under 200,000 clones, approximately 85% seen only once; the top ten take less than 0.85%. V was trimmed by 0 bases and J by 1 base, leaving 13 bases between them. The germline V gene has CDR1 SGHDT and CDR2 YYEEEE. The CDR3 totals 16 residues. Worth noting for this clone: What it binds is unknown.

Broader study findings: An analysis was carried out later, and it reportedly showed fewer N-insertions in an Asian-associated ancestry cluster than the approximately 670-donor mean. In an earlier analysis, most TCR beta V segments were productive about 87% or about 30% of the time.

The source is a woman younger than 30 in good health and CMV-seronegative. Sequenced material: PBMCs. The chain has TRBV5-6 and TRBJ1-1; D is uncertain. Here the CDR3 reads CASSLAIGEPNTEAFF. CDR3 coding DNA: TGTGCCAGCAGCTTGGCCATTGGGGAGCCGAACACTGAAGCTTTCTTT.